The source of this T cell receptor (beta chain) is a study of blood T cell repertoires in COVID-19. This clone appeared many times. Per the germline V gene, CDR1 is MDHEN and CDR2 is SYDVKM. The CDR3 is 16 amino acids. V was clipped by 7 bases and J by 1 base; unmatched bases: 8. Some clones are missing from TCRdb's copy, which holds only in-frame ones; the method was immunoSEQ multiplex PCR. This table has about 49,000 clones, approximately 90% appearing once. The receptor comes from a man in his forties or fifties with active COVID-19. The rearrangement joins TRBV28 to TRBJ1-3; 9 bases fit TRBD1. Sequenced input: peripheral blood. In DNA form, the CDR3 reads TGTGCCAGCACGGAGGGGACAGGGAAGTCTGGAAACACCATATATTTT. Translation gives CASTEGTGKSGNTIYF. Filled out from reference TRBV28 and TRBJ1-3, the complete variable domain reads DVKVTQSSRYLVKRTGEKVFLECVQDMDHENMFWYRQDPGLGLRLIYFSYDVKMKEKGDIPEGYSVSREKKERFSLILESASTNQTSMYLCASTEGTGKSGNTIYFGEGSWLTVV.